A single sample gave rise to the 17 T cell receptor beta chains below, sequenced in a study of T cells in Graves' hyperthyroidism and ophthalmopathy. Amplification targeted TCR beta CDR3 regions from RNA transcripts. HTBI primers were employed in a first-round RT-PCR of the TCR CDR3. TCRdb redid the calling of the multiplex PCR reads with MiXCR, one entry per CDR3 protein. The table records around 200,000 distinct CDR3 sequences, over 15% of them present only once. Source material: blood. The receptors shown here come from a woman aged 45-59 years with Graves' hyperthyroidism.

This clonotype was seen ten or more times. The CDR3: CASSDRTDQETQYF. CDR3 nucleotide sequence: TGTGCCAGCAGTGATAGGACAGACCAAGAGACCCAGTACTTC. The rearrangement links TRBV2 to TRBJ2-5, with a tentative D call TRBD1 (6 bases). Germline V lookup: CDR1 SNHLY, CDR2 FYNNEI. V lost 3 bases and J 0 bases, leaving 8 bases between the germline ends. There are 14 residues in the CDR3.

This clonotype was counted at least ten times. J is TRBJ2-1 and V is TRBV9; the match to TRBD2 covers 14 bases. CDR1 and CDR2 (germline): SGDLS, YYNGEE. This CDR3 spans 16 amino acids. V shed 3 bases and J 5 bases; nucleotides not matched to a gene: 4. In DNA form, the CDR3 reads TGTGCCAGCAGCGGCGAGGGACTAGCGGGAGACAATGAGCAGTTCTTC. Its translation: CASSGEGLAGDNEQFF.

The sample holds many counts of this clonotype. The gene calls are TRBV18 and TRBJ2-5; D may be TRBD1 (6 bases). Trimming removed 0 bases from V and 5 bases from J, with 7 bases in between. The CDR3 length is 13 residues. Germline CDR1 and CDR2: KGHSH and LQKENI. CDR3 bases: TGTGCCAGCTCACCACCGGGGGCGGAGACCCAGTACTTC. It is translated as CASSPPGAETQYF.

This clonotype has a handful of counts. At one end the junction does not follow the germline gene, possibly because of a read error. CDR3 DNA sequence: TGCAGTGCTAGTACACAGGCGATGAGGAATTATGAGCAGCTCTTC. This translates into CSASTQAMRNYEQLF. The V and J genes are TRBV20-1 and TRBJ2-1; D perhaps matches TRBD1 (5 bases). CDR1 is DFQATT and CDR2 is SNEGSKA in the germline V gene (reference sequence). The CDR3 loop spans 15 amino acids.

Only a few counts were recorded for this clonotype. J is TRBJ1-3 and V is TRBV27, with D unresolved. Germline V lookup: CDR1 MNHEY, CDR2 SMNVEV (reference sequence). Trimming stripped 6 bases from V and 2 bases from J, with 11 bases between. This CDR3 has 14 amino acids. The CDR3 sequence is CASRPGGAGNTIYF. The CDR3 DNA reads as TGTGCCAGCAGGCCCGGTGGAGCTGGAAACACCATATATTTT.

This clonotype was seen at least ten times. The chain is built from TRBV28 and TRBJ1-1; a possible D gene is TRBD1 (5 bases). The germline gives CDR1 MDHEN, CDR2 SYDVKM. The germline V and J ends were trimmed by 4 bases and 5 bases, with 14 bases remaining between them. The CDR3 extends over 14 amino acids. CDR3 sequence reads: CASSYSGGRTEAFF. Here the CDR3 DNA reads TGTGCCAGCAGTTATTCCGGGGGGAGGACTGAAGCTTTCTTT. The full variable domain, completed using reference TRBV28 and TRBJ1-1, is DVKVTQSSRYLVKRTGEKVFLECVQDMDHENMFWYRQDPGLGLRLIYFSYDVKMKEKGDIPEGYSVSREKKERFSLILESASTNQTSMYLCASSYSGGRTEAFFGQGTRLTVV.

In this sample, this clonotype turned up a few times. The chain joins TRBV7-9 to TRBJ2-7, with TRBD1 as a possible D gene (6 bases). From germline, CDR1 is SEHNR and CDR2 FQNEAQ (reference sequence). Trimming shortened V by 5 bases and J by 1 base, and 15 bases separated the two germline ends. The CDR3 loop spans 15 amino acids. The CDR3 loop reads CASSIQGARSYEQYF. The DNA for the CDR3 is TGTGCCAGCAGCATACAGGGAGCTAGGTCCTACGAGCAGTACTTC.

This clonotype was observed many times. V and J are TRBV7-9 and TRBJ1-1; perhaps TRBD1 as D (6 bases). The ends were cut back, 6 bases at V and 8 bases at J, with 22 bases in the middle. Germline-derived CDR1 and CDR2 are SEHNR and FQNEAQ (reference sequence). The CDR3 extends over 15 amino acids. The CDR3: CASSLPQGFNREAFF. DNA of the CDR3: TGTGCCAGCAGTCTGCCACAGGGTTTTAATCGAGAAGCTTTCTTT. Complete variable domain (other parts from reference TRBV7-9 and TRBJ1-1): DTGVSQNPRHKITKRGQNVTFRCDPISEHNRLYWYRQTLGQGPEFLTYFQNEAQLEKSRLLSDRFSAERPKGSFSTLEIQRTEQGDSAMYLCASSLPQGFNREAFFGQGTRLTVV.

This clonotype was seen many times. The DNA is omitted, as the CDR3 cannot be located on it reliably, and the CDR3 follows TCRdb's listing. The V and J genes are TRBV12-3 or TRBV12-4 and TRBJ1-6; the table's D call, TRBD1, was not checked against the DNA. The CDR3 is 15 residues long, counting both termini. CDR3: CASSFLAGANSPLHF.

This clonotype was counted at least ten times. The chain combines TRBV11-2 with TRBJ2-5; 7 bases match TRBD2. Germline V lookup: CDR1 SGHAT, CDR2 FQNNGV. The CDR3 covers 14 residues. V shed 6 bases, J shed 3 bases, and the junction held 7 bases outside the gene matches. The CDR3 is CASSPGGVEETQYF. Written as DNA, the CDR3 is TGTGCCAGCAGTCCTGGGGGGGTTGAAGAGACCCAGTACTTC.

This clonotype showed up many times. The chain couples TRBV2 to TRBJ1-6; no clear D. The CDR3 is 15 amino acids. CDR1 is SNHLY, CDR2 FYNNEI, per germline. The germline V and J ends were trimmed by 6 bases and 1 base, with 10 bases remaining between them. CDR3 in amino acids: CASSLLGSYNSPLHF. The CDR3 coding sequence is TGTGCCAGCAGCCTTTTGGGGTCCTATAATTCACCCCTCCACTTT.

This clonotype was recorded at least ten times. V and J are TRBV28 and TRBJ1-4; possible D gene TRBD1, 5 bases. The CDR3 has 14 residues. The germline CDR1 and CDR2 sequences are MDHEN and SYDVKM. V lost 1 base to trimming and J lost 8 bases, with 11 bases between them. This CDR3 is CASSLYEGPEKLFF. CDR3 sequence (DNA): TGTGCCAGCAGTTTATACGAGGGGCCCGAAAAACTGTTTTTT.

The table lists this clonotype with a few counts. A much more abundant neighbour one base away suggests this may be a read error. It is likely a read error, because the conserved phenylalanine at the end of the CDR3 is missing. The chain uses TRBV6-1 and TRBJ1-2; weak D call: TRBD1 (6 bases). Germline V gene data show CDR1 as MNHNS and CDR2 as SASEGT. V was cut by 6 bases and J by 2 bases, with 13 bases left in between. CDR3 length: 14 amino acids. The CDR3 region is CASRPGAPNYGYTL. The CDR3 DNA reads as TGTGCCAGCAGACCAGGGGCCCCCAACTATGGCTACACCCTC.

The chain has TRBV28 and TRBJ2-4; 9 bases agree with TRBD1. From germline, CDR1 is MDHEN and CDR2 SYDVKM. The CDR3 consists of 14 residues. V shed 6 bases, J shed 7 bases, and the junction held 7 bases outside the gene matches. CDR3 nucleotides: TGTGCCAGCAGAATCGGACAGGGGTTTAACATTCAGTACTTC. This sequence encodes CASRIGQGFNIQYF.

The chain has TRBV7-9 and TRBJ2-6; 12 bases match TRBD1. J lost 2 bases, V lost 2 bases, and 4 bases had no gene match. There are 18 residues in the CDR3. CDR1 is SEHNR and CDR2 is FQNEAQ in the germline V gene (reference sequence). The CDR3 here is CASSLRGQGAAGANVLTF. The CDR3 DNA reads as TGTGCCAGCAGCTTAAGGGGACAGGGGGCGGCTGGGGCCAACGTCCTGACTTTC.

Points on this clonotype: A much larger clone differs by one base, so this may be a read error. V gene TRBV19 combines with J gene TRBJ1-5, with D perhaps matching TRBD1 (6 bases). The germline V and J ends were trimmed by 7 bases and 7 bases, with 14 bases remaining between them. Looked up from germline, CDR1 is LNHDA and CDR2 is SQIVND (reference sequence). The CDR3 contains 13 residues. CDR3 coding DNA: TGTGCCAGTAATACGGACAGACGGCAGCCCCAGCATTTT. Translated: CASNTDRRQPQHF.

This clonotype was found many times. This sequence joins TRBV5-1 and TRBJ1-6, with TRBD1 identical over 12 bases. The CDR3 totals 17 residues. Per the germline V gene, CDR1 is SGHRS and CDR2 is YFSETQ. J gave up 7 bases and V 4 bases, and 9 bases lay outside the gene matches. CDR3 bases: TGCGCCAGCAGCCTAAACCCGGGACAGGGGGCAAATTCACCCCTCCACTTT. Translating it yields CASSLNPGQGANSPLHF.